A selection of T cell receptor beta chains follows, all from one sample in a study of blood T cell repertoires in COVID-19. The protocol was immunoSEQ multiplex PCR, while the TCRdb copy is restricted to in-frame clones and leaves out a portion. The table shows under 140,000 clones, with roughly four fifths occurring only once. The material sequenced was peripheral blood. These receptors were taken from a woman aged 60-70 years with acute or convalescent COVID-19. Both conserved end residues are part of each CDR3. The order of the fields is V gene, J gene, clone size, D gene, CDR3 DNA, CDR3 protein. A D gene is named only where the DNA matches it firmly. Size is stated for part of the rows, as once, few or many counts, or as a class when the clone is expanded.

V: TRBV7-3; J: TRBJ2-2; size: .; D: .; DNA: TGTGCCAGCAGCTTAACAGCACAGGGTCACGGGGAGCTGTTTTTT; CDR3: CASSLTAQGHGELFF
V: TRBV19; J: TRBJ1-2; size: .; D: TRBD1; DNA: TGTGCCAGTAGTAGGGACGGGACAGGGTCTAACTATGGCTACACCTTC; CDR3: CASSRDGTGSNYGYTF
V: TRBV30; J: TRBJ1-5; size: .; D: .; DNA: TGTGCCTGGAGTGTAGGAGGAGTGCAGCCCCAGCATTTT; CDR3: CAWSVGGVQPQHF
V: TRBV2; J: TRBJ2-5; size: .; D: .; DNA: TGTGCCAGCACTAGTGGGGGGTACCAAGAGACCCAGTACTTC; CDR3: CASTSGGYQETQYF
V: TRBV7-9; J: TRBJ1-5; size: .; D: .; DNA: TGTGCCAGCAGCTCGACTCTAAATCAGCCCCAGCATTTT; CDR3: CASSSTLNQPQHF
V: TRBV7-2; J: TRBJ2-3; size: .; D: .; DNA: TGTGCCAGCAGCGTAACCGGGAACCGCCGCGGCCATACGCAGTATTTT; CDR3: CASSVTGNRRGHTQYF
V: TRBV6-1; J: TRBJ2-5; size: .; D: TRBD2; DNA: TGTGCCAGCAGTGAGCCGGGACTAGCGGACCAAGAGACCCAGTACTTC; CDR3: CASSEPGLADQETQYF
V: TRBV28; J: TRBJ2-6; size: .; D: .; DNA: TGTGCCAGCCTGCAAAGGGGCGGTGGGGCCAACGTCCTGACTTTC; CDR3: CASLQRGGGANVLTF
V: TRBV27; J: TRBJ1-6; size: .; D: .; DNA: TGTGCCAGCAGTTTACTGGCCCGGGAAAATTCACCCCTCCACTTT; CDR3: CASSLLARENSPLHF
V: TRBV12-3/TRBV12-4; J: TRBJ1-1; size: .; D: .; DNA: TGTGCCAGCAGTTTAGCGAGCGGGACTGAAGCTTTCTTT; CDR3: CASSLASGTEAFF
V: TRBV7-8; J: TRBJ1-1; size: once; D: TRBD1; DNA: TGTGCCAGCAGCTTAAAGTTTAGGGGACAGGGTGGCAGATCAGCTGAAGCTTTCTTT; CDR3: CASSLKFRGQGGRSAEAFF
V: TRBV12-3/TRBV12-4; J: TRBJ1-2; size: .; D: TRBD1; DNA: TGTGCCAGCAGGGGGACAGCCGATGGCTACACCTTC; CDR3: CASRGTADGYTF